This is a list of T cell receptor beta chains from one sample in a study of T cells in Graves' hyperthyroidism and ophthalmopathy. TCRdb used MiXCR to reprocess the multiplex PCR reads, holding one entry per CDR3 protein. The sample carries 300,000 or so distinct CDR3 sequences, under 25% recorded once. Sequencing was performed on blood. These receptors were obtained from a woman between 45 and 65 years old with Graves' hyperthyroidism. The CDR3 runs from the conserved cysteine through the conserved F or W. Fields, in order: clone size, V gene, J gene, D gene, CDR3 protein, CDR3 DNA. A D gene is named only where the DNA matches it firmly. Part of the rows lack a size; the others show once, few, many or a class for expanded clones.

many	TRBV20-1	TRBJ2-1	TRBD2	CSAHRRTSGSGQFF	TGCAGTGCTCACCGAAGGACTAGCGGGAGTGGGCAGTTCTTC
.	TRBV19	TRBJ1-3	.	CATTETAGNTIYF	TGTGCCACCACCGAGACCGCTGGAAACACCATATATTTT
.	TRBV29-1	TRBJ1-1	TRBD1	CSVGRGQLIAGGTEAFF	TGCAGCGTTGGGAGGGGGCAGCTTATCGCCGGGGGCACTGAAGCTTTCTTT
.	TRBV2	TRBJ1-1	.	CASRQEANTEAFF	TGTGCCAGCAGGCAGGAGGCGAACACTGAAGCTTTCTTT
.	TRBV10-3	TRBJ2-3	TRBD1	CAISERQGADTQYF	TGTGCCATCAGTGAGAGACAGGGGGCAGATACGCAGTATTTT
many	TRBV27	TRBJ2-7	TRBD1	CASRTRQGILYEQYF	TGTGCCAGCAGGACGAGACAGGGGATTTTGTACGAGCAGTACTTC
.	TRBV5-1	TRBJ1-2	TRBD1	CASSLGDRAYGYTF	TGCGCCAGCAGCTTGGGCGACAGGGCCTATGGCTACACCTTC
.	TRBV4-1	TRBJ1-3	.	CASSQDRNGNTIYF	TGCGCCAGCAGCCAAGATAGGAACGGAAACACCATATATTTT
many	TRBV3-1	TRBJ1-5	.	CASSPGGRVNQPQHF	TGTGCCAGCAGCCCCGGCGGCAGGGTGAATCAGCCCCAGCATTTT
.	TRBV6-2/TRBV6-3	TRBJ1-4	.	CASVYSFATNEKLFF	TGTGCCAGCGTATACAGCTTTGCAACTAATGAAAAACTGTTTTTT
few	TRBV3-1	TRBJ1-2	.	CASSQGQSSVNGYTF	TGTGCCAGCAGCCAAGGACAGAGCTCAGTTAATGGCTACACCTTC
many	TRBV20-1	TRBJ2-5	TRBD1	CSAPAAGTGMLKTQYF	TGCAGTGCGCCAGCGGCTGGGACAGGGATGTTAAAGACCCAGTACTTC
many	TRBV28	TRBJ1-5	.	CASSLPGQPQHF	TGTGCCAGCAGTCTCCCAGGACAGCCCCAGCATTTT
.	TRBV12-3/TRBV12-4	TRBJ2-5	.	CASIVGGLKTQYF	TGTGCCAGCATCGTAGGAGGGTTGAAGACCCAGTACTTC
.	TRBV18	TRBJ1-5	.	CASSPEGSRNQPQHF	TGTGCCAGCTCACCGGAGGGATCAAGAAATCAGCCCCAGCATTTT
many	TRBV7-9	TRBJ2-7	.	CASSLGTFGLHEQYF	TGTGCCAGCAGCTTAGGAACGTTTGGCCTCCACGAGCAGTACTTC
many	TRBV6-1	TRBJ1-1	TRBD1	CASSSDRGNTEAFF	TGTGCCAGCAGTTCCGACAGGGGGAACACTGAAGCTTTCTTT
few	TRBV6-2/TRBV6-3	TRBJ2-7	.	CASSYSIGLRTVYEQYF	TGTGCCAGCAGTTACTCGATCGGCTTACGGACAGTCTACGAGCAGTACTTC
many	TRBV29-1	TRBJ2-7	.	CSVELGFGSYEQYF	TGCAGCGTTGAATTGGGTTTCGGGTCCTACGAGCAGTACTTC
many	TRBV20-1	TRBJ2-3	TRBD2	CSVLAVARTDTQYF	TGCAGTGTTCTAGCGGTGGCGCGCACAGATACGCAGTATTTT
many	TRBV16	TRBJ1-1	.	CASSQLFTVGLNTEAFF	TGTGCCAGCAGCCAACTGTTTACAGTAGGATTGAACACTGAAGCTTTCTTT
many	TRBV27	TRBJ2-1	.	CASSFIRGDFYNEQFF	TGTGCCAGCAGTTTTATACGGGGCGATTTCTACAATGAGCAGTTCTTC
many	TRBV27	TRBJ1-1	TRBD1	CASSSGGEMNTEAFF	TGTGCCAGCAGTTCAGGGGGCGAGATGAACACTGAAGCTTTCTTT
many	TRBV30	TRBJ2-7	.	CAWSRGTYEQYF	TGTGCCTGGAGTAGGGGGACCTACGAGCAGTACTTC
few	TRBV2	TRBJ1-1	.	CASSELENTEAFF	TGTGCCAGCAGTGAATTAGAGAACACTGAAGCTTTCTTT
.	TRBV20-1	TRBJ1-2	.	CSARPGRENYGYTF	TGCAGTGCTAGGCCAGGGAGGGAGAACTATGGCTACACCTTC
few	TRBV2	TRBJ2-4	.	CASSANQGLQYF	TGTGCCAGCAGTGCTAATCAGGGCCTTCAGTACTTC
.	TRBV2	TRBJ2-7	.	CASSAQGRNEQYF	TGTGCCAGCAGTGCGCAGGGTAGAAACGAGCAGTACTTC
few	TRBV5-1	TRBJ2-2	.	CASSFRGDTGEPFF	TGCGCCAGCAGCTTTCGAGGGGACACCGGGGAGCCGTTTTTT
.	TRBV12-3/TRBV12-4	TRBJ2-7	.	CASSLDFSSYEQYF	TGTGCCAGCAGTTTAGACTTTAGCTCCTACGAGCAGTACTTC
many	TRBV7-2	TRBJ2-7	.	CASSRYRDTSYEQYF	TGTGCCAGCAGCCGTTACCGGGACACTTCCTACGAGCAGTACTTC
many	TRBV3-1	TRBJ2-1	TRBD2	CASSQGTSGSDEQFF	TGTGCCAGCAGCCAAGGGACTAGCGGGAGTGATGAGCAGTTCTTC
.	TRBV29-1	TRBJ2-2	TRBD2	CSVDDGEGTGELFF	TGCAGCGTTGACGATGGGGAGGGCACCGGGGAGCTGTTTTTT
.	TRBV5-4	TRBJ1-6	.	CASSLPGQTNSPLHF	TGTGCCAGCAGCTTGCCGGGACAAACCAATTCACCCCTCCACTTT
few	TRBV5-1	TRBJ2-7	TRBD1	CASSQDRSRYEQYF	TGCGCCAGCAGCCAGGACAGGTCCCGCTACGAGCAGTACTTC
many	TRBV6-1	TRBJ1-1	.	CASSYRAVNTEAFF	TGTGCCAGCAGTTATAGGGCGGTGAACACTGAAGCTTTCTTT
.	TRBV20-1	TRBJ2-4	.	CSANKGVLAKNIQYF	TGCAGTGCTAACAAAGGCGTATTAGCCAAAAACATTCAGTACTTC
.	TRBV12-3/TRBV12-4	TRBJ2-3	.	CASSPTLPPDTQYF	TGTGCCAGCAGCCCTACACTCCCTCCAGATACGCAGTATTTT
many	TRBV6-2/TRBV6-3	TRBJ2-2	TRBD1	CASTHRGRNTGELFF	TGTGCCAGCACCCACAGGGGGCGTAACACCGGGGAGCTGTTTTTT
.	TRBV12-3/TRBV12-4	TRBJ2-6	TRBD1	CASSPNTGGHSGANVLTF	TGTGCCAGCAGCCCAAACACAGGGGGCCACTCTGGGGCCAACGTCCTGACTTTC
.	TRBV2	TRBJ1-1	TRBD1	CASSRTGVPEAFF	TGTGCCAGCAGTCGGACAGGGGTACCTGAAGCTTTCTTT
few	TRBV19	TRBJ2-7	.	CASNPGGLQGTTYEQYF	TGTGCCAGTAACCCCGGTGGGCTCCAGGGGACTACCTACGAGCAGTACTTC
many	TRBV12-3/TRBV12-4	TRBJ1-2	.	CASRPPQGHYYGYTF	TGTGCCAGCAGACCACCTCAGGGGCACTACTATGGCTACACCTTC